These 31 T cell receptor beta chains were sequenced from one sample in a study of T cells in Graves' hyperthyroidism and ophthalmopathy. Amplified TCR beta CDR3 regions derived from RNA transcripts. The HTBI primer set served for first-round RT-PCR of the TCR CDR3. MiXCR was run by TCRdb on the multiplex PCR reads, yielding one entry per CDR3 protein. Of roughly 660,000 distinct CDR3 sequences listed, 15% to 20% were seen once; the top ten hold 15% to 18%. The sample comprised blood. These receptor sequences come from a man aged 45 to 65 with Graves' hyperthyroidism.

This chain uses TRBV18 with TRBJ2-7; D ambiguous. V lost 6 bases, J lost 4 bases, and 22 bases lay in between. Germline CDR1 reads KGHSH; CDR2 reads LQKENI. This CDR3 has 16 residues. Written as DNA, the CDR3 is TGTGCCAGCTCTTACAGAGGACCCCGCACCGCGTACGAGCAGTACTTC. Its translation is CASSYRGPRTAYEQYF.

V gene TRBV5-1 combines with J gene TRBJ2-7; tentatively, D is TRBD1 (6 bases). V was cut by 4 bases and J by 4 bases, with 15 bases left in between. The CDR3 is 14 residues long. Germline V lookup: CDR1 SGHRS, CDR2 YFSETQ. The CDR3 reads CASSPMDRPYEQYF. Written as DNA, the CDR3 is TGCGCCAGCAGCCCCATGGACAGACCTTACGAGCAGTACTTC.

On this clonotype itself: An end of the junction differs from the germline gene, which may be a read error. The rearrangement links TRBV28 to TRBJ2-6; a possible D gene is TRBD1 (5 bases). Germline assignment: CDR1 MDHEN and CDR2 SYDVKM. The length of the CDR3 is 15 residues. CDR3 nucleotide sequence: TGTGCCAGCAGGACAGCTTTGGCTGGGGCCAACGTCCCGACTTTC. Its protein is CASRTALAGANVPTF.

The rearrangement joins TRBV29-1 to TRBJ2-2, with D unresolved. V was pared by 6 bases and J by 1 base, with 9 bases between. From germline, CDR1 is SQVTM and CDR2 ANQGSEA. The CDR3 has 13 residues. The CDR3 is CSVGEWNTGELFF. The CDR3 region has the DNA TGCAGCGTCGGAGAGTGGAACACCGGGGAGCTGTTTTTT.

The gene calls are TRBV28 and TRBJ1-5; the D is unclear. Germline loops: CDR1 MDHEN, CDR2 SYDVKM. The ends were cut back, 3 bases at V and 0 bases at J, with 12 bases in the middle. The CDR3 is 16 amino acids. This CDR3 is CASSLRFQGSNQPQHF. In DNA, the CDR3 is TGTGCCAGCAGTTTGAGGTTCCAAGGTAGCAATCAGCCCCAGCATTTT.

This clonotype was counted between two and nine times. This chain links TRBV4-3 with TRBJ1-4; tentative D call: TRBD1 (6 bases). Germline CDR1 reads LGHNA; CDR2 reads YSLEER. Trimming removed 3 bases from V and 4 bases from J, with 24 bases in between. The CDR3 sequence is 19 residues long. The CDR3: CASSQLSGGGNVGNEKLFF. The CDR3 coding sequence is TGCGCCAGCAGCCAGTTAAGCGGGGGCGGGAATGTCGGTAATGAAAAACTGTTTTTT.

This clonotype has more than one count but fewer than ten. This CDR3 is CASSLRRPGAGEQFF. The CDR3 DNA sequence: TGTGCCAGCAGCCTCCGCCGGCCGGGGGCGGGTGAGCAGTTCTTC. The V gene is TRBV12-3 or TRBV12-4, the J gene TRBJ2-1; D is possibly TRBD1 or TRBD2 (6 bases each). V shed 6 bases and J shed 9 bases, with 21 bases lying between them. The CDR3 is made up of 15 amino acids.

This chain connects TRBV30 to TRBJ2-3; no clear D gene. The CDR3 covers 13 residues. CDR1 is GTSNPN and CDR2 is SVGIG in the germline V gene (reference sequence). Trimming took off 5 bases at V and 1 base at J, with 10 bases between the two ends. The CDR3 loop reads CAWDSFGTDTQYF. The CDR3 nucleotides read TGTGCCTGGGACTCATTTGGCACAGATACGCAGTATTTT.

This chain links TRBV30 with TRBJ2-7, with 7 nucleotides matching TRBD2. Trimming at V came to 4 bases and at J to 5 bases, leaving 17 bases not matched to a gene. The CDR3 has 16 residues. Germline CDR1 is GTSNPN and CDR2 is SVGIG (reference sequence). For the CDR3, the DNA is TGTGCCTGGAACTATGGTGATACGGGACTAAGAGACGAGCAGTACTTC. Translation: CAWNYGDTGLRDEQYF. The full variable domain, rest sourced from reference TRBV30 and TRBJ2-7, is SQTIHQWPATLVQPVGSPLSLECTVEGTSNPNLYWYRQAAGRGLQLLFYSVGIGQISSEVPQNLSASRPQDRQFILSSKKLLLSDSGFYLCAWNYGDTGLRDEQYFGPGTRLTVT.

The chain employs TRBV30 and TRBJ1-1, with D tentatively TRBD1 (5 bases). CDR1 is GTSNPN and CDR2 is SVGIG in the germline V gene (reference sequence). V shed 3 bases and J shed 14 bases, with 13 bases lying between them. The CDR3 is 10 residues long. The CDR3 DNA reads TGTGCCTGGAGCGGGGCCGGAGCATTCTTT. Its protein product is CAWSGAGAFF.

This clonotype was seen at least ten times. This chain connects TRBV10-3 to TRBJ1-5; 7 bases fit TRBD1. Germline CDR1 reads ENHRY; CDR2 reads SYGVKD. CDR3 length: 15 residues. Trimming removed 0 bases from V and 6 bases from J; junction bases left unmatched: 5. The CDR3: CAISESGRGLQPQHF. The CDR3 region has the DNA TGTGCCATCAGTGAGTCGGGTAGGGGGCTTCAGCCCCAGCATTTT.

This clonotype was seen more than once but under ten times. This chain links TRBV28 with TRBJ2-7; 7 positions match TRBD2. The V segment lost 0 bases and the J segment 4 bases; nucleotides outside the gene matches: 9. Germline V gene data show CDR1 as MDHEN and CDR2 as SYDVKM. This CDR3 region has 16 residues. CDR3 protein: CASSLWGGRFAYEQYF. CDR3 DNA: TGTGCCAGCAGTTTATGGGGCGGGAGATTCGCTTACGAGCAGTACTTC. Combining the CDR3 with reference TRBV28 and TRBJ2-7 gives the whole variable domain DVKVTQSSRYLVKRTGEKVFLECVQDMDHENMFWYRQDPGLGLRLIYFSYDVKMKEKGDIPEGYSVSREKKERFSLILESASTNQTSMYLCASSLWGGRFAYEQYFGPGTRLTVT.

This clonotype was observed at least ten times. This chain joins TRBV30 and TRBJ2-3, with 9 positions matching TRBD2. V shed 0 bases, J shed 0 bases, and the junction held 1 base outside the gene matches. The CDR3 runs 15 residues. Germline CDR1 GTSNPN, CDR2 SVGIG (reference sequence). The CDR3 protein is CAWSVAGGSTDTQYF. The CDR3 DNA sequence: TGTGCCTGGAGTGTAGCGGGAGGTAGCACAGATACGCAGTATTTT.

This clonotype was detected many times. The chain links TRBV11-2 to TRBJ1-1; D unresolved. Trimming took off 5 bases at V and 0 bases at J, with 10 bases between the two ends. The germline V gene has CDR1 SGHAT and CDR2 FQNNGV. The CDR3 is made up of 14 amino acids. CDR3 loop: CASSLVLMNTEAFF. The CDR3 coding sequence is TGTGCCAGCAGCCTTGTTCTCATGAACACTGAAGCTTTCTTT.

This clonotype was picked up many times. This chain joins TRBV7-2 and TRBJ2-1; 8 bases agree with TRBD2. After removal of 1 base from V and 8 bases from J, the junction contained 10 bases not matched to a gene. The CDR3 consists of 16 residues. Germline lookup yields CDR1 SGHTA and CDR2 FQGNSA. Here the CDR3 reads CASSLDGSGESHEQFF. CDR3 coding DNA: TGTGCCAGCAGCTTAGACGGTAGCGGGGAATCCCATGAGCAGTTCTTC.

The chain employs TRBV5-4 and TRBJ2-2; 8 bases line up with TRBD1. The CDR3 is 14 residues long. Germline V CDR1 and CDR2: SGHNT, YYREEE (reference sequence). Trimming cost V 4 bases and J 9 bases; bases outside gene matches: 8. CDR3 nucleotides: TGTGCCAGCAGCCCGGATCAGGGGGCGCGGGAGCTGTTTTTT. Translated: CASSPDQGARELFF.

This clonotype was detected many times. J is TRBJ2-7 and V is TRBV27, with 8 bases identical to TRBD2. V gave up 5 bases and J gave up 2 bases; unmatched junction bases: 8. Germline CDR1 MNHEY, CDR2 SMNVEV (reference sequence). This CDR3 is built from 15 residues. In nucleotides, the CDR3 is TGTGCCAGCAGTATACGACTAGCGCATACCTACGAGCAGTACTTC. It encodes CASSIRLAHTYEQYF.

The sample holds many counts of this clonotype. CDR3 in amino acids: CASSRGLAGGSDTQYF. CDR3 DNA sequence: TGTGCCAGCAGCAGGGGACTAGCGGGAGGTTCAGATACGCAGTATTTT. This rearrangement joins TRBV9 to TRBJ2-3; 15 bases align to TRBD2. The germline CDR1 and CDR2 sequences are SGDLS and YYNGEE. V shed 4 bases, J shed 4 bases, and the junction held 4 bases outside the gene matches. The CDR3 covers 16 residues.

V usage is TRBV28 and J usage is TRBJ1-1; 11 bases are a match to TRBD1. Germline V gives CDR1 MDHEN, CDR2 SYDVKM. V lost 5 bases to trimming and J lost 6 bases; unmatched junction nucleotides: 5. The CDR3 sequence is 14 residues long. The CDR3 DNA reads TGTGCCAGCAGTAAAGGGGGACAGGGGGCTGAAGCTTTCTTT. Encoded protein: CASSKGGQGAEAFF.

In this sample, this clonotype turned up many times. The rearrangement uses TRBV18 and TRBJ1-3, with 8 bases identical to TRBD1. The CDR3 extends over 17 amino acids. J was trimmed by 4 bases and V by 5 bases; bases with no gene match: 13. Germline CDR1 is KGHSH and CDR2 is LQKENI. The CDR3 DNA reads TGTGCCAGCTCATCGTCCCGGGACAGGTCGACAGGAAACACCATATATTTT. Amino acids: CASSSSRDRSTGNTIYF. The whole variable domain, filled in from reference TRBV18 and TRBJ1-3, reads NAGVMQNPRHLVRRRGQEARLRCSPMKGHSHVYWYRQLPEEGLKFMVYLQKENIIDESGMPKERFSAEFPKEGPSILRIQQVVRGDSAAYFCASSSSRDRSTGNTIYFGEGSWLTVV.

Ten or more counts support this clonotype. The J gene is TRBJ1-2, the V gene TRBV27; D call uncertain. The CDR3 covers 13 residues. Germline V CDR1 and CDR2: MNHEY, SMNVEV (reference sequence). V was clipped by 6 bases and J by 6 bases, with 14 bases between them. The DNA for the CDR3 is TGTGCCAGCAGCCTGACGGGGTTTAATGGCTACACCTTC. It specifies CASSLTGFNGYTF.

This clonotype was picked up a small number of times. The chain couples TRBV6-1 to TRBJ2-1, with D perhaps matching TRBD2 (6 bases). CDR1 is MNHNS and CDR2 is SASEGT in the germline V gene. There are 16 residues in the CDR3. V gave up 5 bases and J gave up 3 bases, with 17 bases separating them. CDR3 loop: CASSPISSADYNEQFF. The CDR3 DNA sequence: TGTGCCAGCAGTCCCATTTCTAGCGCAGACTACAATGAGCAGTTCTTC.

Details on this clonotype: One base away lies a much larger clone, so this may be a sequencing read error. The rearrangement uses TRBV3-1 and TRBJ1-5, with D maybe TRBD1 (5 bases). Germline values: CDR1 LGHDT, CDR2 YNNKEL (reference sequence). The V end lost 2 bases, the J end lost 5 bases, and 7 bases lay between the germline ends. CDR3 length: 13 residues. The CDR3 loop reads CASSQSRDQPQHF. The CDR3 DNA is TGTGCCAGCAGCCAATCCAGGGATCAGCCCCAGCATTTT.

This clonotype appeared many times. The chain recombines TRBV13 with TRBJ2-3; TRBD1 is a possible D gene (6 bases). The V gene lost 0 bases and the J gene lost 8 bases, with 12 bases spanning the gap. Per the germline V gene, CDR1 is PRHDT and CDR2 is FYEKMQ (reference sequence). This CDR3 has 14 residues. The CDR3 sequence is CASSLGQGKSTQYF. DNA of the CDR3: TGTGCCAGCAGCTTAGGACAGGGTAAAAGTACGCAGTATTTT.

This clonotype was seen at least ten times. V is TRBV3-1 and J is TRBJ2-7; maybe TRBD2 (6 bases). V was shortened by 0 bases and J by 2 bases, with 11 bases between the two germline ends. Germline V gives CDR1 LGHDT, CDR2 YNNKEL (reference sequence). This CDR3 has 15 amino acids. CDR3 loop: CASSQDGGRTYEQYF. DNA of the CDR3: TGTGCCAGCAGCCAAGATGGGGGGAGGACCTACGAGCAGTACTTC.

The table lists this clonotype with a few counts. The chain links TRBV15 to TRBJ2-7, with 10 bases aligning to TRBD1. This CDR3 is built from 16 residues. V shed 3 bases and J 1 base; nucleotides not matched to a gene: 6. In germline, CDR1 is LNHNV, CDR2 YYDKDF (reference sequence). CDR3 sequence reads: CATSRVRTGGSYEQYF. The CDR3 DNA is TGTGCCACCAGCAGGGTACGGACAGGGGGTTCCTACGAGCAGTACTTC.

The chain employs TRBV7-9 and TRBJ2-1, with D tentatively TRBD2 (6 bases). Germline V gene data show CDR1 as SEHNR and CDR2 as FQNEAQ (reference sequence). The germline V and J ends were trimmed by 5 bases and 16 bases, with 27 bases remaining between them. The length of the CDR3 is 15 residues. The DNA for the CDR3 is TGTGCCAGCAGCCTTAGCGGAGGCTCCTACAATGGGCATTTCTTC. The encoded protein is CASSLSGGSYNGHFF. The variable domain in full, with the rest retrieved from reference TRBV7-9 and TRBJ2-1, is DTGVSQNPRHKITKRGQNVTFRCDPISEHNRLYWYRQTLGQGPEFLTYFQNEAQLEKSRLLSDRFSAERPKGSFSTLEIQRTEQGDSAMYLCASSLSGGSYNGHFFGPGTRLTVL.

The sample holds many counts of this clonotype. For the CDR3, the DNA is TGTGCCAGCAGACCGACAGGGGGCCGCTACGAGCAGTACTTC. This translates into CASRPTGGRYEQYF. The chain has TRBV11-2 and TRBJ2-7, with TRBD1 matching 10 bases. The CDR3 has 14 amino acids. Germline CDR1 and CDR2: SGHAT and FQNNGV. J gave up 3 bases and V 6 bases, and 5 bases lay outside the gene matches.

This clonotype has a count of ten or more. This CDR3 is CATSDLAGDGDTQYF. The CDR3 bases are TGTGCCACCAGTGATCTAGCGGGAGATGGAGATACGCAGTATTTT. J is TRBJ2-3 and V is TRBV24-1, with TRBD2 matching over 10 bases. V trimming: 3 bases; J trimming: 5 bases; junction bases outside the gene matches: 4. CDR3 length: 15 amino acids. CDR1 and CDR2 from the germline V gene are KGHDR and SFDVKD.

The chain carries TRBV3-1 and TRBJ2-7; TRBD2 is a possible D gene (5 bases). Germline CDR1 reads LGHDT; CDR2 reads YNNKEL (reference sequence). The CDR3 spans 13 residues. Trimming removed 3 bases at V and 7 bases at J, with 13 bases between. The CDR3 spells CASSQFLAAEQYF. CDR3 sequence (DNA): TGTGCCAGCAGCCAGTTTCTAGCTGCGGAGCAGTACTTC.

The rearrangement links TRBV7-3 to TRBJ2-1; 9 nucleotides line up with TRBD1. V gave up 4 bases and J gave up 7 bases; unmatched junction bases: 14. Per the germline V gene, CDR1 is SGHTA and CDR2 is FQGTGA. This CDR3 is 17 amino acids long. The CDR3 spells CASSSFPLTGGWNEQFF. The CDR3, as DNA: TGTGCCAGCAGCTCCTTCCCTCTGACAGGGGGGTGGAATGAGCAGTTCTTC.